This TCR beta chain was sequenced for a study of T cell responses to AZD1222 COVID-19 vaccine. V lost 3 bases and J 1 base, leaving 13 bases between the germline ends. This CDR3 has 15 residues. Germline V CDR1 and CDR2: LNHDA, SQIVND (reference sequence). Points on this clone: Its antigen remains unidentified.

Study-wide points: Two AZD1222 doses significantly raised spike-specific TCR breadth and depth over controls.

This table comes from immunoSEQ multiplex PCR, and its TCRdb copy is limited to in-frame clones, with some not included. The table shows 70,000 to 85,000 clones, with roughly four fifths occurring only once. The J gene is TRBJ2-7, the V gene TRBV19, with a possible D match to TRBD2 (7 bases). This sequence was found in an adult in good health. This specimen was peripheral blood, taken on day 0 of AZD1222 vaccination. CDR3 sequence: CASSIQGGESYEQYF. CDR3 sequence (DNA): TGTGCCAGTAGTATCCAAGGGGGGGAGTCCTACGAGCAGTACTTC.